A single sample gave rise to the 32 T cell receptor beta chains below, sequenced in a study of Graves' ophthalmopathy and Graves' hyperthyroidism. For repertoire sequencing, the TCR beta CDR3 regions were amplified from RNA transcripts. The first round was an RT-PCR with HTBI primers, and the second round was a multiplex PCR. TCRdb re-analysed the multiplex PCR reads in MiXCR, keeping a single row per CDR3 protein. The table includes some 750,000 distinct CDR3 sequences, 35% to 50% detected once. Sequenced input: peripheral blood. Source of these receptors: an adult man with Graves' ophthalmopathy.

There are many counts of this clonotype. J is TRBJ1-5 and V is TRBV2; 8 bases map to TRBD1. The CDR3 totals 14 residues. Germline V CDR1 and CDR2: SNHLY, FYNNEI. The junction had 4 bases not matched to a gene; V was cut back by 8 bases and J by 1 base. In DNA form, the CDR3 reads TGTGCCAGCTCGGACAGGGTGAGCAATCAGCCCCAGCATTTT. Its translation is CASSDRVSNQPQHF. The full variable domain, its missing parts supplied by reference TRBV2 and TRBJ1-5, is EPEVTQTPSHQVTQMGQEVILRCVPISNHLYFYWYRQILGQKVEFLVSFYNNEISEKSEIFDDQFSVERPDGSNFTLKIRSTKLEDSAMYFCASSDRVSNQPQHFGDGTRLSIL.

The DNA of the CDR3 is TGCAGCGGGTATGGGACAGGGATGGGCGAAAAACTGTTTTTT. It specifies CSGYGTGMGEKLFF. This chain uses TRBV29-1 with TRBJ1-4; 9 bases agree with TRBD1. Unmatched junction bases numbered 11, after V lost 7 bases and J lost 8 bases. Germline CDR1 is SQVTM and CDR2 is ANQGSEA. This CDR3 contains 14 residues.

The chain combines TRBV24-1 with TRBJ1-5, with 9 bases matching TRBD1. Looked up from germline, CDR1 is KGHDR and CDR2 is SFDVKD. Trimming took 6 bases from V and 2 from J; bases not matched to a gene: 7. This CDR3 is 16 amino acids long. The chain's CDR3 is CATSFLRDRGNQPQHF. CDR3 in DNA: TGTGCCACCAGTTTCCTCCGGGACAGGGGCAATCAGCCCCAGCATTTT.

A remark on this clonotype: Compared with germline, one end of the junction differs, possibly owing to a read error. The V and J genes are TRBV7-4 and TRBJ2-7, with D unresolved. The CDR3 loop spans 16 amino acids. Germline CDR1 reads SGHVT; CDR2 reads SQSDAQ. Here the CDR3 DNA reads TGCGCCAGCAGCCAAGTCGCTTGGACGGATTCCTACGAGCAGTACTTC. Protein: CASSQVAWTDSYEQYF.

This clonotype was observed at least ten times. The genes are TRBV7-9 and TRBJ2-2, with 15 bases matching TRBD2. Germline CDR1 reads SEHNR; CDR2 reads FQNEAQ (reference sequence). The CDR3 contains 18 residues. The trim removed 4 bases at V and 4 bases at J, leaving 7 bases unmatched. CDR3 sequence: CASSSPGLAGGVTGELFF. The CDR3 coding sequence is TGTGCCAGCAGCTCCCCGGGACTAGCGGGAGGCGTCACCGGGGAGCTGTTTTTT.

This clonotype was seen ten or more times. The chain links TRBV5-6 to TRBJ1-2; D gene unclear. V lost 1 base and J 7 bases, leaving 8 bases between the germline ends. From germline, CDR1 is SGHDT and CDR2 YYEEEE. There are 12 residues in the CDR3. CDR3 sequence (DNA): TGTGCCAGCAGCTTGCAGTCGGGTGGCTACACCTTC. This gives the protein CASSLQSGGYTF. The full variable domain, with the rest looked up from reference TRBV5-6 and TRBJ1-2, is DAGVTQSPTHLIKTRGQQVTLRCSPKSGHDTVSWYQQALGQGPQFIFQYYEEEERQRGNFPDRFSGHQFPNYSSELNVNALLLGDSALYLCASSLQSGGYTFGSGTRLTVV.

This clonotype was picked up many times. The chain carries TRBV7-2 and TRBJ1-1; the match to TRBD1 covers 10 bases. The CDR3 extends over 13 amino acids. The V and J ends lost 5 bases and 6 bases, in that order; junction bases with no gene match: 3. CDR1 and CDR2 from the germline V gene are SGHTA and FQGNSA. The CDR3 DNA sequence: TGTGCCAGCAGCCAAGGACAGGGGGCTGAAGCTTTCTTT. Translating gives CASSQGQGAEAFF.

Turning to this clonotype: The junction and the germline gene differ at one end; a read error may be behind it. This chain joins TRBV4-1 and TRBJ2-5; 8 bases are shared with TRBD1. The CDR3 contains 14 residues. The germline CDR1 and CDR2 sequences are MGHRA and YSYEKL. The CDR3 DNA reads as TGCGCCGGCAGCCCTCCGGACAGGGCTCAGACCCAGTACTTC. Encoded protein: CAGSPPDRAQTQYF.

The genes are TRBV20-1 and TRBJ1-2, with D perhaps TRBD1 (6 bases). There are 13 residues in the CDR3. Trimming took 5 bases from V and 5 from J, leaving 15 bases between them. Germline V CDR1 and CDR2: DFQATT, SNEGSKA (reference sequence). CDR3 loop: CSASRGKGYGYTF. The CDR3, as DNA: TGCAGTGCTTCCAGGGGAAAAGGGTATGGCTACACCTTC.

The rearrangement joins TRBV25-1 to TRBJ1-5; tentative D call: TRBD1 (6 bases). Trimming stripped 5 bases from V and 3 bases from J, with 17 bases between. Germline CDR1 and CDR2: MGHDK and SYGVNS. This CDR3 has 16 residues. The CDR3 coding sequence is TGTGCCAGCAGTTTCCACGCAGGGGTGAACAATCAGCCCCAGCATTTT. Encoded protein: CASSFHAGVNNQPQHF.

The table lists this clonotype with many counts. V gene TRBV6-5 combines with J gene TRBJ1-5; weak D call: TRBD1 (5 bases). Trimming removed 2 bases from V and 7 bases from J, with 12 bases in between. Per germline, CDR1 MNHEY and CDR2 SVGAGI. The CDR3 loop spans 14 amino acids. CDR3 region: CASSYTGKDQPQHF. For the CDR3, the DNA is TGTGCCAGCAGTTACACAGGCAAGGACCAGCCCCAGCATTTT.

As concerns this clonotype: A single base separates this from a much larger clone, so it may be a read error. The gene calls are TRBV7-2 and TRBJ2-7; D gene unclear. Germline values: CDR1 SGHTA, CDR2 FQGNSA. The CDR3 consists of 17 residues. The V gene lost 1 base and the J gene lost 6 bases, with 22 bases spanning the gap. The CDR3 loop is CTSSLVQPGLRTFEQYF. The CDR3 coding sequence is TGTACCAGCAGCTTAGTACAGCCAGGATTAAGAACGTTCGAGCAGTACTTC.

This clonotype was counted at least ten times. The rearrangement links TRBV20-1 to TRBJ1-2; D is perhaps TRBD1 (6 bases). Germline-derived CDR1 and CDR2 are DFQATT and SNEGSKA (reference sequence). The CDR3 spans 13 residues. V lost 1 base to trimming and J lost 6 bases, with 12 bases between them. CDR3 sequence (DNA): TGCAGTGCTAGAGTCGGGGGGCGGGATGGCTACACCTTC. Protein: CSARVGGRDGYTF.

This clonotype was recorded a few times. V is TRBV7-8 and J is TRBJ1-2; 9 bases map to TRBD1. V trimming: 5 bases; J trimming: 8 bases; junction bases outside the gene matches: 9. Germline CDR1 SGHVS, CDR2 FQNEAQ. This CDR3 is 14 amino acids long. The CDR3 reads CASSRTDRGGGYTF. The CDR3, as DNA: TGTGCCAGCAGCCGAACGGACAGGGGCGGCGGCTACACCTTC. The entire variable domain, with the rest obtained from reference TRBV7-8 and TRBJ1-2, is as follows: GAGVSQSPRYKVAKRGQDVALRCDPISGHVSLFWYQQALGQGPEFLTYFQNEAQLDKSGLPSDRFFAERPEGSVSTLKIQRTQQEDSAVYLCASSRTDRGGGYTFGSGTRLTVV.

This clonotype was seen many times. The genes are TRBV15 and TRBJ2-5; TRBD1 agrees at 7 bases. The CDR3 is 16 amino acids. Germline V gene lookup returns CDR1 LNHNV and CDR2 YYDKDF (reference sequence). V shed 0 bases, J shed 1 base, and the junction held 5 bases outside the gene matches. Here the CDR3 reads CATSREGDRVQETQYF. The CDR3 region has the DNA TGTGCCACCAGCAGAGAAGGAGACAGGGTCCAAGAGACCCAGTACTTC.

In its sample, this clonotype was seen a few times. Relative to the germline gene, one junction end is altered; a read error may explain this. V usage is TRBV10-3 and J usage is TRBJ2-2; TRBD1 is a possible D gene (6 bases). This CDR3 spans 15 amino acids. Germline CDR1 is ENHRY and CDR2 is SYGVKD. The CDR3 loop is CASSTTQGSSGELFF. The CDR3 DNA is TGTGCCAGCAGTACAACACAGGGATCGTCCGGGGAGCTGTTTTTT.

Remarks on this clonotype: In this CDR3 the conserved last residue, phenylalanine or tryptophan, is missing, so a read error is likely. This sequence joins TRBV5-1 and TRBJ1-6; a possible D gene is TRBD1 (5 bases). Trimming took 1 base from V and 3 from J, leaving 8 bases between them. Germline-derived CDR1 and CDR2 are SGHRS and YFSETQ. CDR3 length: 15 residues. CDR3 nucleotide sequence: TGCGCCAGCAGCTTGCGCAGGGACTATAATTCACCCCTCCACTTA. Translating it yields CASSLRRDYNSPLHL.

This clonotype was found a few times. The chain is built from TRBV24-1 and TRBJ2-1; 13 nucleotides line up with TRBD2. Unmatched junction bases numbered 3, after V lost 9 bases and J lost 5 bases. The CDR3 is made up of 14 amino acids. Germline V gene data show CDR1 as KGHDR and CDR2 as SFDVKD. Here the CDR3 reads CATGGLAGDNEQFF. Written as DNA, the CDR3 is TGTGCCACCGGAGGACTAGCGGGAGACAATGAGCAGTTCTTC.

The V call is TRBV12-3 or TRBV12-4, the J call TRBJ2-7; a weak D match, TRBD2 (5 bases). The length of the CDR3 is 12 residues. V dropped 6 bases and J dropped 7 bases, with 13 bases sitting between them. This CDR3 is CASSQDREEQYF. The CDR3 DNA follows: TGTGCCAGCAGCCAAGATCGGGAAGAGCAGTACTTC.

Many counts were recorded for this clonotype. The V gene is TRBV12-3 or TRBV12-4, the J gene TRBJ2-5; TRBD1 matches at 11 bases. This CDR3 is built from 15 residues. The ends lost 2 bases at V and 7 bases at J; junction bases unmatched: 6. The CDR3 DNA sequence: TGTGCCAGCAGTTTACGTCTCGGGACAGGGGGGACCCAGTACTTC. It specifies CASSLRLGTGGTQYF.

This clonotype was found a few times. DNA for the CDR3: TGTGCCAGCAGTGACAGGGTTGGAGAGACCCAGTACTTC. Residues: CASSDRVGETQYF. This chain joins TRBV12-3 or TRBV12-4 and TRBJ2-5, with 7 bases identical to TRBD1. Trimming took 5 bases from V and 4 from J; bases not matched to a gene: 4. This CDR3 is built from 13 residues.

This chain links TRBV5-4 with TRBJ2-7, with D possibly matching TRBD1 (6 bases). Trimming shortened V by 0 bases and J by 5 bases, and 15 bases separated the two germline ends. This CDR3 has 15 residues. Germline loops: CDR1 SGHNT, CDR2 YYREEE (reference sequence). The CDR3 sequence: CASSLAGVFTHEQYF. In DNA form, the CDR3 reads TGTGCCAGCAGCTTGGCAGGGGTATTTACCCACGAGCAGTACTTC.

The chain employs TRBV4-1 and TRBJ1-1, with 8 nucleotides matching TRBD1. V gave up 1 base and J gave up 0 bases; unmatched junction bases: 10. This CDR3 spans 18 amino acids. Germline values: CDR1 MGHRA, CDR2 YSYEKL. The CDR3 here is CASSQGTGQVLMNTEAFF. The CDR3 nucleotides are TGCGCCAGCAGCCAAGGTACGGGACAGGTTTTAATGAACACTGAAGCTTTCTTT.

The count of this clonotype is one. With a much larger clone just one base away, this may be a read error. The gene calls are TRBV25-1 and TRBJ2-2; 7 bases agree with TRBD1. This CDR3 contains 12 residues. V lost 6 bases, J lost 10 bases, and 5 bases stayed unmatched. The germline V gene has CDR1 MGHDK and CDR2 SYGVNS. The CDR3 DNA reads TGTGCCAGCAGCGTAGACAGGGAGGAGCTGTTTTTT. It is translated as CASSVDREELFF.

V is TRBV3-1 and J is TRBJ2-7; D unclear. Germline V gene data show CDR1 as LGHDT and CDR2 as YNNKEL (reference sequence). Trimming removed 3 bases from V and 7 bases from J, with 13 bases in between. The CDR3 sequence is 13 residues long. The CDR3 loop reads CASSQLVYQEQYF. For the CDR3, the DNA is TGTGCCAGCAGCCAGTTGGTTTATCAAGAGCAGTACTTC.

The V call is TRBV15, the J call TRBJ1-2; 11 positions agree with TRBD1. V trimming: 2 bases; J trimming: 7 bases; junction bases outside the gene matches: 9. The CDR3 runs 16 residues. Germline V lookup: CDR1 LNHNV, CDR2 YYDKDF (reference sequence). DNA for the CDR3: TGTGCCACCAGCAGATCCGGACAGGGGGCAGGGTGTGGCTACACCTTC. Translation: CATSRSGQGAGCGYTF.

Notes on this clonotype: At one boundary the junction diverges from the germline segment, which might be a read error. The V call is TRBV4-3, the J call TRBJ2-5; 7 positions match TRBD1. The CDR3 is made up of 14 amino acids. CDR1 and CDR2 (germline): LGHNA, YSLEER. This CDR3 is CAGSPRQGRETQYF. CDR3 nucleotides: TGCGCCGGCAGCCCGAGACAGGGCCGGGAGACCCAGTACTTC.

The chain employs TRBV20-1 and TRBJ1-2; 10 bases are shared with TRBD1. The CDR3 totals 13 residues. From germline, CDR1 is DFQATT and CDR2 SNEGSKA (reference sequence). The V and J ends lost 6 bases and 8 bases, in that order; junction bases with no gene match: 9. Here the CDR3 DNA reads TGCAGTGCGTACCGGGGGACAGGGGAGGGCTACACCTTC. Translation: CSAYRGTGEGYTF.

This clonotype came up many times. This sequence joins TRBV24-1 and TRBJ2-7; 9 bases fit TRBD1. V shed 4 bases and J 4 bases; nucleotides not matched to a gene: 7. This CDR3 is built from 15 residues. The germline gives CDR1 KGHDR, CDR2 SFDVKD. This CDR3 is CATSESGTGHYEQYF. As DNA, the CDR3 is TGTGCCACCAGTGAGTCCGGGACAGGGCATTACGAGCAGTACTTC.

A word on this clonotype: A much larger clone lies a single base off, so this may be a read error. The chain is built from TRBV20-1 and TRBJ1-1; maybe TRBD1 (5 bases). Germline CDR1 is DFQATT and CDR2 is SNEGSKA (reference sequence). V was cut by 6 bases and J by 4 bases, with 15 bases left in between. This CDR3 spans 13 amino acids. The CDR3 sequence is CSAARQMSTEAFF. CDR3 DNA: TGCAGTGCCGCGAGACAGATGAGCACTGAAGCTTTCTTT.

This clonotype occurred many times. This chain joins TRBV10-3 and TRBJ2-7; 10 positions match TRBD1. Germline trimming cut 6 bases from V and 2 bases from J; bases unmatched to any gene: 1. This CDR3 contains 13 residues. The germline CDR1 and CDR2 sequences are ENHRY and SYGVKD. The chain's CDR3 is CAIRTGGPYEQYF. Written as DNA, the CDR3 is TGTGCCATCAGGACAGGGGGCCCCTACGAGCAGTACTTC.

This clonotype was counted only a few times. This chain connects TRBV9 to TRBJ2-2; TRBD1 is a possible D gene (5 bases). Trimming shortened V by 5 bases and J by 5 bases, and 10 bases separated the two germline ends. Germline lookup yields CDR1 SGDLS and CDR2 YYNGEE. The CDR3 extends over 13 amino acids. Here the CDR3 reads CASRGLVTGELFF. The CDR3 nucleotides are TGTGCCAGCAGGGGGCTGGTGACCGGGGAGCTGTTTTTT.